Sequencing of this T cell receptor (beta chain) was carried out in a study of response to subunit inactivated influenza vaccine. Study-wide points: Few additional T cells are recruited per seasonal influenza vaccination, authors suggested.

V shed 6 bases and J shed 7 bases, with 22 bases lying between them. The CDR3 covers 15 residues. Germline CDR1 MNHNS, CDR2 SASEGT. TCRdb re-called the RT-PCR reads with MiXCR, one entry per CDR3 protein. The data show hundreds of thousands of distinct CDR3 sequences, 15% to 18% seen once. Remarks on this clonotype: Its antigen is currently unknown.

This TCR came from a man aged 50 to 60 who received an inactivated influenza vaccine. The chain employs TRBV6-1 and TRBJ2-7; possibly TRBD1 for D (6 bases). The sequencing here drew on PBMCs from blood, taken 11 to 12 days after vaccination. CDR3 DNA sequence: TGTGCCAGCAGGAATTCATACAGGGCCCAGGGAGAGCAGTACTTC. Protein sequence: CASRNSYRAQGEQYF.